A single sample gave rise to the 23 T cell receptor beta chains below, sequenced in a study of T cell changes during pregnancy in multiple sclerosis. Sequenced by immunoSEQ multiplex PCR; TCRdb stores in-frame clones only, minus some. This table holds under 60,000 clones, over 80% found once. Sequenced here: CD4+ T cells from peripheral blood mononuclear cells, sampled after pregnancy. These receptors all stem from a female donor with multiple sclerosis, enrolled in a pregnancy study.

V is TRBV7-2 and J is TRBJ2-1; TRBD2 matches at 10 bases. This CDR3 region has 14 residues. CDR1 and CDR2 from the germline V gene are SGHTA and FQGNSA. The V and J ends lost 4 bases and 6 bases, in that order; junction bases with no gene match: 3. CDR3 sequence reads: CASSSAGGRNEQFF. The CDR3 bases are TGTGCCAGCAGCTCAGCGGGGGGGCGCAATGAGCAGTTCTTC.

The V and J genes are TRBV9 and TRBJ2-7; 10 bases map to TRBD1. Germline trimming cut 4 bases from V and 3 bases from J; bases unmatched to any gene: 4. CDR1 is SGDLS, CDR2 YYNGEE, per germline. This CDR3 region has 14 residues. The CDR3 loop is CASSPRTGGYEQYF. DNA of the CDR3: TGTGCCAGCAGCCCCCGGACAGGGGGCTACGAGCAGTACTTC.

The V gene is TRBV9, the J gene TRBJ2-5; TRBD2 might be the D (5 bases). V was trimmed by 0 bases and J by 2 bases, leaving 8 bases between them. The CDR3 length is 14 residues. The germline V gene has CDR1 SGDLS and CDR2 YYNGEE. Written as DNA, the CDR3 is TGTGCCAGCAGCGTAGAAGGACTGCAAGAGACCCAGTACTTC. The encoded protein is CASSVEGLQETQYF.

The chain recombines TRBV19 with TRBJ1-6; 7 bases are a match to TRBD1. This CDR3 comprises 16 residues. Germline lookup yields CDR1 LNHDA and CDR2 SQIVND (reference sequence). V lost 8 bases and J lost 3; bases outside the gene matches: 10. For the CDR3, the DNA is TGTGCCAGTTCCATGGGACAGATTGACTATAATTCACCCCTCCACTTT. Residues: CASSMGQIDYNSPLHF.

This chain connects TRBV2 to TRBJ2-7; the match to TRBD1 covers 7 bases. Germline loops: CDR1 SNHLY, CDR2 FYNNEI. Trimming cost V 4 bases and J 0 bases; bases outside gene matches: 3. The length of the CDR3 is 14 residues. The CDR3: CASSVTGPSYEQYF. The CDR3 coding sequence is TGTGCCAGCAGTGTGACAGGGCCCTCCTACGAGCAGTACTTC.

The chain recombines TRBV15 with TRBJ2-2; no definite D call. Germline loops: CDR1 LNHNV, CDR2 YYDKDF (reference sequence). This CDR3 region has 14 residues. Trimming removed 0 bases from V and 5 bases from J, with 7 bases in between. In DNA, the CDR3 is TGTGCCACCAGCAGAGATTTGCGGACCGGGGAGCTGTTTTTT. This encodes CATSRDLRTGELFF.

CDR3 sequence: CASSMLGRGTQDTQYF. As DNA, the CDR3 is TGTGCCAGTAGTATGCTTGGGCGGGGGACACAGGATACGCAGTATTTT. The V call is TRBV19, the J call TRBJ2-3, with D maybe TRBD2 (7 bases). Trimming pared 3 bases from V and 6 bases from J, leaving 19 bases between. The CDR3 totals 16 residues. Germline V CDR1 and CDR2: LNHDA, SQIVND (reference sequence).

The chain combines TRBV2 with TRBJ2-6; 7 positions agree with TRBD1. Germline V lookup: CDR1 SNHLY, CDR2 FYNNEI. V shed 6 bases and J 2 bases; nucleotides not matched to a gene: 10. This CDR3 has 17 amino acids. The DNA of the CDR3 is TGTGCCAGCAGCCCCGGACAGGTCTCCCCTGGGGCCAACGTCCTGACTTTC. Residues: CASSPGQVSPGANVLTF.

The J gene is TRBJ1-1, the V gene TRBV7-3, with TRBD1 identical over 10 bases. This CDR3 contains 16 residues. The V gene end was trimmed by 0 bases and the J gene end by 3 bases; junction bases not matched to a gene: 4. CDR1 and CDR2 (germline): SGHTA, FQGTGA. The CDR3 DNA reads TGTGCCAGCAGCTTAACGCCGGGACAGGGGCACACTGAAGCTTTCTTT. Translating it yields CASSLTPGQGHTEAFF.

The V gene is TRBV5-1, the J gene TRBJ2-2, with 12 bases fitting TRBD2. V gave up 4 bases and J gave up 0 bases; unmatched junction bases: 4. Germline CDR1 reads SGHRS; CDR2 reads YFSETQ. CDR3 length equals 17 residues. The CDR3 DNA reads TGCGCCAGCAGCCGGACTAGCGGGGCAGCGAACACCGGGGAGCTGTTTTTT. Translation: CASSRTSGAANTGELFF.

The chain combines TRBV19 with TRBJ2-7; no definite D call. Germline V CDR1 and CDR2: LNHDA, SQIVND (reference sequence). With 5 bases removed from V and 0 bases from J, the gap between germline ends came to 11 bases. The length of the CDR3 is 14 residues. CDR3 sequence (DNA): TGTGCCAGTAGTTATACCTCCGGCTCCTACGAGCAGTACTTC. As protein: CASSYTSGSYEQYF.

The rearrangement joins TRBV11-2 to TRBJ2-4; D not certain. Per germline, CDR1 SGHAT and CDR2 FQNNGV. V was pared by 2 bases and J by 6 bases, with 8 bases between. This CDR3 is built from 13 residues. The CDR3 bases are TGTGCCAGCAGCTTACAACAGCCAAACATTCAGTACTTC. This codes for CASSLQQPNIQYF.

The chain combines TRBV11-2 with TRBJ2-1; 15 bases are shared with TRBD2. CDR1 SGHAT and CDR2 FQNNGV come from the germline V gene. CDR3 length: 15 residues. V gave up 5 bases and J gave up 9 bases; unmatched junction bases: 5. For the CDR3, the DNA is TGTGCCAGCAGCCCAGGGGGACTAGCGGGGGGTGAGCAGTTCTTC. Amino acid sequence: CASSPGGLAGGEQFF. The full variable domain, rest sourced from reference TRBV11-2 and TRBJ2-1, is EAGVAQSPRYKIIEKRQSVAFWCNPISGHATLYWYQQILGQGPKLLIQFQNNGVVDDSQLPKDRFSAERLKGVDSTLKIQPAKLEDSAVYLCASSPGGLAGGEQFFGPGTRLTVL.

The V call is TRBV27, the J call TRBJ2-1; 14 bases map to TRBD2. This CDR3 is 16 amino acids long. After removal of 5 bases from V and 9 bases from J, the junction contained 9 bases not matched to a gene. From germline, CDR1 is MNHEY and CDR2 SMNVEV (reference sequence). The CDR3 sequence is CASSHPRTSGGSEQFF. The CDR3 DNA follows: TGTGCCAGCAGTCACCCCCGGACTAGCGGGGGGAGTGAGCAGTTCTTC.

This chain links TRBV4-3 with TRBJ2-7; a weak D match, TRBD2 (6 bases). In germline, CDR1 is LGHNA, CDR2 YSLEER. This CDR3 is 14 amino acids long. V lost 0 bases to trimming and J lost 1 base, with 7 bases between them. The DNA of the CDR3 is TGCGCCAGCAGCCAAGAGGAGGGGTCCTACGAGCAGTACTTC. Residues: CASSQEEGSYEQYF.

The rearrangement links TRBV5-8 to TRBJ1-5; D unclear. Germline lookup yields CDR1 SGHTS and CDR2 YDEGEE. This CDR3 has 15 residues. Trimming shortened V by 5 bases and J by 6 bases, and 18 bases separated the two germline ends. CDR3 sequence: CASSPTGRAGQPQHF. The CDR3 bases are TGTGCCAGCAGTCCGACGGGGAGGGCGGGTCAGCCCCAGCATTTT.

For this clone: The junction and the germline gene differ at one end; a read error may be behind it. The chain combines TRBV7-3 with TRBJ1-5; TRBD1 might be the D (6 bases). The CDR3 contains 15 residues. Germline V gives CDR1 SGHTA, CDR2 FQGTGA. The CDR3 nucleotides are TGTGCCAGCAGCGTAACAGGGAGCTTGGGTCAGCCCCAGCATTTT. Its translation is CASSVTGSLGQPQHF. Full variable domain (missing parts from reference TRBV7-3 and TRBJ1-5): GAGVSQTPSNKVTEKGKYVELRCDPISGHTALYWYRQSLGQGPEFLIYFQGTGAADDSGLPNDRFFAVRPEGSVSTLKIQRTERGDSAVYLCASSVTGSLGQPQHFGDGTRLSIL.

V usage is TRBV4-2 and J usage is TRBJ2-7; TRBD2 is a possible D gene (6 bases). Germline values: CDR1 LGHNA, CDR2 YNFKEQ. The CDR3 runs 15 residues. V lost 0 bases, J lost 0 bases, and 9 bases lay in between. CDR3 region: CASSQDAGSSYEQYF. The DNA of the CDR3 is TGTGCCAGCAGCCAAGATGCGGGAAGCTCCTACGAGCAGTACTTC.

The chain combines TRBV15 with TRBJ1-4, with a weak D call TRBD1 (6 bases). V was pared by 3 bases and J by 0 bases, with 14 bases between. Germline-derived CDR1 and CDR2 are LNHNV and YYDKDF (reference sequence). The CDR3 consists of 17 residues. The CDR3 loop reads CATSRAGVPTTNEKLFF. In DNA form, the CDR3 reads TGTGCCACCAGCAGGGCAGGGGTTCCCACAACTAATGAAAAACTGTTTTTT. Combining the CDR3 with reference TRBV15 and TRBJ1-4 gives the whole variable domain DAMVIQNPRYQVTQFGKPVTLSCSQTLNHNVMYWYQQKSSQAPKLLFHYYDKDFNNEADTPDNFQSRRPNTSFCFLDIRSPGLGDTAMYLCATSRAGVPTTNEKLFFGSGTQLSVL.

V usage is TRBV5-4 and J usage is TRBJ2-5; D may be TRBD2 (5 bases). CDR1 and CDR2 (germline): SGHNT, YYREEE (reference sequence). The V and J ends lost 0 bases and 5 bases respectively, with 11 bases between them. The CDR3 loop spans 14 amino acids. CDR3 sequence: CASSLAPPGETQYF. In nucleotides, the CDR3 is TGTGCCAGCAGCTTGGCCCCGCCGGGGGAGACCCAGTACTTC. The whole variable domain, remainder taken from reference TRBV5-4 and TRBJ2-5, is ETGVTQSPTHLIKTRGQQVTLRCSSQSGHNTVSWYQQALGQGPQFIFQYYREEENGRGNFPPRFSGLQFPNYSSELNVNALELDDSALYLCASSLAPPGETQYFGPGTRLLVL.

The rearrangement joins TRBV6-1 to TRBJ2-5; 7 bases align to TRBD2. Germline V gives CDR1 MNHNS, CDR2 SASEGT. The ends lost 5 bases at V and 5 bases at J; junction bases unmatched: 11. The CDR3 covers 15 residues. CDR3 protein: CASSLQLAAGETQYF. The CDR3 region has the DNA TGTGCCAGCAGTTTACAGCTAGCGGCCGGGGAGACCCAGTACTTC.

In its sample, this clone was seen once. V gene TRBV11-3 combines with J gene TRBJ1-6; D is undetermined. CDR3 length: 14 residues. Germline V gives CDR1 SGHNT, CDR2 YENEEA. The germline V and J ends were trimmed by 5 bases and 8 bases, with 13 bases remaining between them. The CDR3 protein is CASSHSFGDSPLHF. CDR3 sequence (DNA): TGTGCCAGCAGCCACAGCTTCGGGGATTCACCCCTCCACTTT.

This clone was seen more than once but under ten times. The V gene is TRBV5-1, the J gene TRBJ2-7; possible D gene TRBD1, 6 bases. The CDR3 runs to 13 residues. Trimming took off 3 bases at V and 2 bases at J, with 9 bases between the two ends. The V gene's germline CDR1 is SGHRS and CDR2 YFSETQ. The CDR3 protein is CASSWDTTYEQYF. The DNA for the CDR3 is TGCGCCAGCAGCTGGGACACAACCTACGAGCAGTACTTC.